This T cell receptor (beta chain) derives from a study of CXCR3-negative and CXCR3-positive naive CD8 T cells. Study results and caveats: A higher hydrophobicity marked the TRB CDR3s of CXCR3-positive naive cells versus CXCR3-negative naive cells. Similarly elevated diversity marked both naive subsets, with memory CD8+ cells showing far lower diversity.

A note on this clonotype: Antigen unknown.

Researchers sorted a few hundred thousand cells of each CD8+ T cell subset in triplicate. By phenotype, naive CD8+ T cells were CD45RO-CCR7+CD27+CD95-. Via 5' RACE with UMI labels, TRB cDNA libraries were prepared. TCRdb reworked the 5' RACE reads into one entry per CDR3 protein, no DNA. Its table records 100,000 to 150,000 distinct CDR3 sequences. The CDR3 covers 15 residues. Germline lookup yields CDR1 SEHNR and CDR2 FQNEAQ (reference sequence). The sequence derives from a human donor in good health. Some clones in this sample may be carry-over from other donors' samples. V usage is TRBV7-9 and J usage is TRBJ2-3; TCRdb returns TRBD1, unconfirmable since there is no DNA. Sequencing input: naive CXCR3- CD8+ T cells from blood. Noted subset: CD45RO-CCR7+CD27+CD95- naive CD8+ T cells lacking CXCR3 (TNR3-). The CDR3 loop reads CASSPREMSTDTQYF.